This T cell receptor beta chain was documented in a study of T cell responses to AZD1222 COVID-19 vaccine. Overall study findings and caveats: Regions left unmutated in variants are reportedly the target of nearly half of spike-specific TCRs. Donors were mostly white British, more females; clonal diversity possibly underestimated.

This clone was found once. Antigen specificity is unknown. The repertoire was sequenced with immunoSEQ multiplex PCR; TCRdb's copy has only in-frame clones and lacks some. The profile shows approximately 110,000 clones, roughly 90% of them singletons. CDR1 MNHEY and CDR2 SVGAGI come from the germline V gene. Trimming removed 2 bases at V and 2 bases at J, with 14 bases between. The CDR3 covers 16 residues. The origin of this receptor is an adult in good health. The source material was peripheral blood, sampled on day 0 of AZD1222 vaccination. The chain recombines TRBV6-5 with TRBJ2-3, with D possibly matching TRBD1 (6 bases). In nucleotides, the CDR3 is TGTGCCAGCAGTTACAGACCGCAGGGACACACAGATACGCAGTATTTT. This translates into CASSYRPQGHTDTQYF.